This note documents a single T cell receptor (beta chain) sequence. The data were produced by immunoSEQ multiplex PCR, yet TCRdb's version contains in-frame clones alone and is incomplete. Among about 28,000 clones listed, about 89% were seen once. The germline V gene has CDR1 MNHNS and CDR2 SASEGT. With 7 bases removed from V and 3 bases from J, the gap between germline ends came to 12 bases. The CDR3 sequence is 13 residues long. The data derive from a study of T cell changes during pregnancy in multiple sclerosis. The rearrangement links TRBV6-1 to TRBJ1-2; no reliable D call. Sample: CD4+ T cells from peripheral blood mononuclear cells, taken in the first trimester of pregnancy. This TCR derives from a female donor in good health, enrolled as a control in a pregnancy study. CDR3 nucleotide sequence: TGTGCCAGCATCAGTGTACTATACTATGGCTACACCTTC. It yields the protein CASISVLYYGYTF.